These 24 T cell receptor beta chains were all obtained from the same sample, sequenced in a study of cytomegalovirus exposure and HLA in healthy donors. PCR amplification relied on 60 Vbeta primers (plus 13 Jbeta primers). Some clones are missing from TCRdb's copy, which holds only in-frame ones; the method was immunoSEQ multiplex PCR. The sample yields around 130,000 clones, around 81% seen once. Specimen: PBMCs. All receptors come from a woman between 40 and 50 years old in good health and CMV-seronegative.

This chain joins TRBV19 and TRBJ1-1, with 10 bases identical to TRBD1. Trimming cost V 6 bases and J 1 base; bases outside gene matches: 8. There are 16 residues in the CDR3. Per the germline V gene, CDR1 is LNHDA and CDR2 is SQIVND (reference sequence). The CDR3 coding sequence is TGTGCCAGTAGGAGACAAAGGGACAGGGGGAACACTGAAGCTTTCTTT. Encoded protein: CASRRQRDRGNTEAFF.

This rearrangement joins TRBV11-2 to TRBJ2-7, with D perhaps TRBD1 (5 bases). Germline values: CDR1 SGHAT, CDR2 FQNNGV. This CDR3 comprises 14 residues. Trimming removed 3 bases from V and 2 bases from J, with 11 bases in between. CDR3 DNA: TGTGCCAGCAGCTTCGCCCAGGGCCCCTACGAGCAGTACTTC. Protein sequence: CASSFAQGPYEQYF.

The sample holds a few counts of this clone. Here the CDR3 reads CASSQASGEAFF. CDR3 in DNA: TGTGCCAGCAGCCAAGCTTCCGGTGAAGCTTTCTTT. The J gene is TRBJ1-1, the V gene TRBV4-2; D ambiguous. CDR1 and CDR2 (germline): LGHNA, YNFKEQ. CDR3 length equals 12 residues. V gave up 1 base and J gave up 7 bases, with 7 bases separating them.

About this clone itself: Other DNA sequences in this sample translate to the same CDR3. The V gene is TRBV7-3, the J gene TRBJ1-2; 8 bases agree with TRBD1. The junction had 1 base not matched to a gene; V was cut back by 2 bases and J by 5 bases. The CDR3 loop spans 13 amino acids. CDR1 SGHTA and CDR2 FQGTGA come from the germline V gene. CDR3 sequence (DNA): TGTGCCAGCAGCTTAGGACAGGGATATGGCTACACCTTC. The encoded protein is CASSLGQGYGYTF. Combining the CDR3 with reference TRBV7-3 and TRBJ1-2 gives the whole variable domain GAGVSQTPSNKVTEKGKYVELRCDPISGHTALYWYRQSLGQGPEFLIYFQGTGAADDSGLPNDRFFAVRPEGSVSTLKIQRTERGDSAVYLCASSLGQGYGYTFGSGTRLTVV.

There are a few counts of this clone. The chain couples TRBV4-3 to TRBJ1-4; 9 nucleotides agree with TRBD1. From germline, CDR1 is LGHNA and CDR2 YSLEER. V shed 1 base, J shed 12 bases, and the junction held 9 bases outside the gene matches. This CDR3 has 15 residues. CDR3 DNA sequence: TGCGCCAGCAGCCAAGGGGACAGGGTTTCGGAAGAACTGTTTTTT. Residues: CASSQGDRVSEELFF.

CDR3 protein: CASSFNAGETGELFF. In DNA, the CDR3 is TGTGCCAGCAGTTTTAATGCGGGGGAGACCGGGGAGCTGTTTTTT. The chain employs TRBV27 and TRBJ2-2; TRBD2 matches 7 bases. The V and J ends lost 3 bases and 5 bases, in that order; junction bases with no gene match: 6. The length of the CDR3 is 15 residues. Germline values: CDR1 MNHEY, CDR2 SMNVEV (reference sequence).

The chain joins TRBV19 to TRBJ2-5; D is perhaps TRBD2 (6 bases). The germline CDR1 and CDR2 sequences are LNHDA and SQIVND (reference sequence). V lost 1 base, J lost 5 bases, and 8 bases lay in between. The CDR3 has 13 amino acids. CDR3 nucleotide sequence: TGTGCCAGTAGTATAGTCGCGGGGGAGACCCAGTACTTC. Translating it yields CASSIVAGETQYF.

This clone was observed a single time. This sequence joins TRBV7-2 and TRBJ1-1; tentative D call: TRBD1 (6 bases). In germline, CDR1 is SGHTA, CDR2 FQGNSA. The CDR3 spans 14 residues. V was cut by 3 bases and J by 1 base, with 9 bases left in between. CDR3 nucleotide sequence: TGTGCCAGCAGCTTGGTACAGGGGAACACTGAAGCTTTCTTT. It translates to CASSLVQGNTEAFF.

V and J are TRBV27 and TRBJ2-2, with 12 bases fitting TRBD2. Trimming cost V 8 bases and J 1 base; bases outside gene matches: 2. The germline V gene has CDR1 MNHEY and CDR2 SMNVEV (reference sequence). This CDR3 is built from 15 residues. The CDR3 region has the DNA TGTGCCAGCCGGACTAGCGGGGTGAACACCGGGGAGCTGTTTTTT. Encoded protein: CASRTSGVNTGELFF.

Written as DNA, the CDR3 is TGTGCCAGCTTGGAGGGGCCGGACACCGGGGAGCTGTTTTTT. Translating gives CASLEGPDTGELFF. This rearrangement joins TRBV6-1 to TRBJ2-2; D may be TRBD2 (6 bases). CDR1 is MNHNS and CDR2 is SASEGT in the germline V gene. The V end was cut by 8 bases, the J end by 3 bases, with 13 bases between. This CDR3 has 14 residues.

V usage is TRBV29-1 and J usage is TRBJ2-7; a possible D gene is TRBD2 (5 bases). V lost 5 bases, J lost 0 bases, and 14 bases lay in between. CDR1 and CDR2 (germline): SQVTM, ANQGSEA. The CDR3 consists of 14 residues. The CDR3 nucleotides are TGCAGCGTTATCGTACGGGGAAGCTCCTACGAGCAGTACTTC. Its protein is CSVIVRGSSYEQYF.

V is TRBV7-2 and J is TRBJ2-7; D may be TRBD2 (6 bases). Germline V gene sequence: CDR1 SGHTA, CDR2 FQGNSA. There are 12 residues in the CDR3. Trimming pared 4 bases from V and 7 bases from J, leaving 11 bases between. The CDR3 DNA reads TGTGCCAGCAGCTACCGACGGGAGGAGCAGTACTTC. This codes for CASSYRREEQYF.

The chain employs TRBV27 and TRBJ2-3; TRBD2 agrees at 8 bases. V shed 6 bases, J shed 5 bases, and the junction held 19 bases outside the gene matches. The CDR3 is 18 residues long. Germline CDR1 is MNHEY and CDR2 is SMNVEV (reference sequence). CDR3 loop: CASRGTSSKSSNRDTQYF. The CDR3 bases are TGTGCCAGCAGGGGGACTAGTAGTAAATCCTCTAACAGAGATACGCAGTATTTT.

This sequence joins TRBV29-1 and TRBJ1-2; D is unclear. V lost 5 bases and J 5 bases, leaving 12 bases between the germline ends. This CDR3 is built from 12 residues. Per the germline V gene, CDR1 is SQVTM and CDR2 is ANQGSEA. This CDR3 reads CSVRAGWYGYTF. The CDR3 coding sequence is TGCAGCGTTAGGGCGGGATGGTATGGCTACACCTTC.

V usage is TRBV7-3 and J usage is TRBJ2-3; 9 bases agree with TRBD2. The CDR3 has 16 amino acids. Looked up from germline, CDR1 is SGHTA and CDR2 is FQGTGA. The ends lost 5 bases at V and 5 bases at J; junction bases unmatched: 11. CDR3 DNA sequence: TGTGCCAGCAGCCCGGGGGCAGCGGGAGGTTTAGATACGCAGTATTTT. Translating it yields CASSPGAAGGLDTQYF.

This chain uses TRBV18 with TRBJ2-2, with D possibly being TRBD1 (5 bases). Germline V gene data show CDR1 as KGHSH and CDR2 as LQKENI. V was pared by 6 bases and J by 7 bases, with 15 bases between. There are 14 residues in the CDR3. The CDR3 sequence: CASSLDTSSGELFF. CDR3 bases: TGTGCCAGCTCTCTGGACACCTCCAGCGGGGAGCTGTTTTTT. Filled out from reference TRBV18 and TRBJ2-2, the complete variable domain reads NAGVMQNPRHLVRRRGQEARLRCSPMKGHSHVYWYRQLPEEGLKFMVYLQKENIIDESGMPKERFSAEFPKEGPSILRIQQVVRGDSAAYFCASSLDTSSGELFFGEGSRLTVL.

The chain uses TRBV7-2 and TRBJ2-2; D might be TRBD1 (5 bases). V lost 5 bases and J lost 1, with 14 bases in between. Germline CDR1 reads SGHTA; CDR2 reads FQGNSA. CDR3 size: 16 residues. The CDR3, as DNA: TGTGCCAGCAGCCAGGTGGCAGGGCTGAACACCGGGGAGCTGTTTTTT. Translated: CASSQVAGLNTGELFF.

The V call is TRBV21-1, the J call TRBJ2-7; TRBD2, as called in the table, went unchecked against the DNA. TRBV21-1 is given as a pseudogene. The CDR3 spans 13 residues. The DNA of the CDR3 is TGTGCCAGCAGGGCGGGGGGGCCTTACGAGCAGTACTTC. Translated: CASRAGGPYEQYF.

This clone has a single count. This rearrangement joins TRBV18 to TRBJ2-1; D perhaps matches TRBD2 (6 bases). Trimming removed 3 bases from V and 1 base from J, with 10 bases in between. From germline, CDR1 is KGHSH and CDR2 LQKENI. The CDR3 has 15 amino acids. CDR3: CASSPGGGSYNEQFF. The CDR3 DNA follows: TGTGCCAGCTCACCCGGGGGAGGATCCTACAATGAGCAGTTCTTC.

The rearrangement links TRBV7-6 to TRBJ1-4, with TRBD1 identical over 12 bases. With 5 bases clipped from V and 10 bases from J, the junction kept 8 bases outside the gene matches. Germline lookup yields CDR1 SGHVS and CDR2 FNYEAQ. The CDR3 totals 15 residues. CDR3 loop: CASSPRDRGLGKLFF. CDR3 DNA sequence: TGTGCCAGCAGCCCCCGGGACAGGGGGCTCGGAAAACTGTTTTTT.

This clone was observed once. This chain joins TRBV7-8 and TRBJ1-4; D call uncertain. CDR3 length equals 16 residues. CDR1 is SGHVS and CDR2 is FQNEAQ in the germline V gene. V lost 5 bases to trimming and J lost 8 bases, with 21 bases between them. DNA for the CDR3: TGTGCCAGCAGCCCCAGAGGGATCAACACGAAGGAAAAACTGTTTTTT. It yields the protein CASSPRGINTKEKLFF.

This clone was seen more than once but under ten times. The CDR3 loop reads CASSYSDRTQQPQHF. CDR3 sequence (DNA): TGTGCCAGCAGTTACTCAGACAGGACCCAGCAGCCCCAGCATTTT. The V and J genes are TRBV6-6 and TRBJ1-5; perhaps TRBD1 as D (6 bases). Germline CDR1 and CDR2: MNHNY and SVGAGI (reference sequence). The CDR3 loop spans 15 amino acids. V dropped 0 bases and J dropped 7 bases, with 13 bases sitting between them.

This clone was observed a single time. This rearrangement joins TRBV7-9 to TRBJ2-7; 7 bases fit TRBD2. V shed 1 base, J shed 0 bases, and the junction held 15 bases outside the gene matches. This CDR3 has 19 residues. The germline gives CDR1 SEHNR, CDR2 FQNEAQ (reference sequence). Written as DNA, the CDR3 is TGTGCCAGCAGCTTAGAGGCCCTGGGGGGGACGAAGAGCTCCTACGAGCAGTACTTC. Amino acids: CASSLEALGGTKSSYEQYF.

The chain joins TRBV5-1 to TRBJ2-2; D might be TRBD2 (6 bases). Germline V CDR1 and CDR2: SGHRS, YFSETQ. The CDR3 length is 15 residues. V lost 0 bases, J lost 5 bases, and 11 bases lay in between. DNA for the CDR3: TGCGCCAGCAGCTTGGGGGGGGATCGGACCGGGGAGCTGTTTTTT. Amino acids: CASSLGGDRTGELFF.